The 15 T cell receptor beta chains reported below all come from one sample, sequenced in a study of shared clonotypes between healthy human individuals. The data were produced by immunoSEQ multiplex PCR, yet TCRdb's version contains in-frame clones alone and is incomplete. The data contain about 2 million clones, around 96% of them seen just once; the ten biggest clones take up more than 0.9%. In the naive CD8 group, cells lacked CD45RO and were positively selected for CCR7, so terminally differentiated effector memory CD45RA+ cells were left out. The material sequenced was naive CD8+ T cells sorted from blood. Receptors were obtained from a man between 18 and 35 years old in good health.

The J gene is TRBJ2-2, the V gene TRBV28; maybe TRBD1 (6 bases). The length of the CDR3 is 16 residues. V shed 3 bases and J shed 0 bases, with 11 bases lying between them. Germline CDR1 is MDHEN and CDR2 is SYDVKM. In nucleotides, the CDR3 is TGTGCCAGCAGTTTGCTGCGGACAGCGAACACCGGGGAGCTGTTTTTT. It codes for CASSLLRTANTGELFF.

The chain carries TRBV19 and TRBJ1-4; D is undetermined. This CDR3 is 16 amino acids long. Germline lookup yields CDR1 LNHDA and CDR2 SQIVND (reference sequence). V gave up 1 base and J gave up 5 bases, with 14 bases separating them. The CDR3 sequence is CASSIVPATWNEKLFF. As DNA, the CDR3 is TGTGCCAGTAGTATAGTTCCAGCAACATGGAATGAAAAACTGTTTTTT.

CDR3: CASSQGPQGKGTEAFF. CDR3 DNA: TGCGCCAGCAGCCAAGGGCCCCAGGGTAAGGGCACTGAAGCTTTCTTT. The V call is TRBV4-1, the J call TRBJ1-1, with a tentative D call TRBD1 (5 bases). Trimming left V 1 base short and J 4 bases short, with 16 bases between. The CDR3 extends over 16 amino acids. The germline gives CDR1 MGHRA, CDR2 YSYEKL.

The chain uses TRBV27 and TRBJ2-1; 7 bases line up with TRBD1. J was trimmed by 7 bases and V by 5 bases; bases with no gene match: 5. CDR1 MNHEY and CDR2 SMNVEV come from the germline V gene (reference sequence). The CDR3 is 13 amino acids. This CDR3 is CASSPQGRNEQFF. DNA of the CDR3: TGTGCCAGCAGTCCACAGGGGCGGAATGAGCAGTTCTTC.

V and J are TRBV5-6 and TRBJ2-1, with D perhaps given as TRBD1 or TRBD2 (5 bases each). CDR3 length: 14 amino acids. V lost 6 bases and J 4 bases, leaving 14 bases between the germline ends. Germline CDR1 and CDR2: SGHDT and YYEEEE. CDR3 in DNA: TGTGCCAGCACCCTGACCGGGGCTTACAATGAGCAGTTCTTC. Protein product: CASTLTGAYNEQFF.

CDR3 nucleotide sequence: TGTGCCAGCAGCTCCGGACAGGACTCCTACGAGCAGTACTTC. Protein sequence: CASSSGQDSYEQYF. The rearrangement uses TRBV7-9 and TRBJ2-7; 7 nucleotides align to TRBD1. The germline V gene has CDR1 SEHNR and CDR2 FQNEAQ (reference sequence). With V trimmed by 4 bases and J by 0 bases, 3 bases remained unmatched. The CDR3 consists of 14 residues.

The chain links TRBV5-1 to TRBJ2-7, with D perhaps matching TRBD1 (5 bases). Germline lookup yields CDR1 SGHRS and CDR2 YFSETQ. The CDR3 length is 14 residues. V lost 4 bases and J lost 5, with 16 bases in between. The CDR3 region has the DNA TGCGCCAGCAGCGAGGATGCAGGGTCCGACGAGCAGTACTTC. Translation: CASSEDAGSDEQYF.

CDR3: CASSLSQGNSYEQYF. For the CDR3, the DNA is TGTGCCAGCAGCTTATCGCAGGGCAACTCCTACGAGCAGTACTTC. The rearrangement joins TRBV7-6 to TRBJ2-7, with a weak D call TRBD1 (5 bases). Germline CDR1 reads SGHVS; CDR2 reads FNYEAQ. V was clipped by 2 bases and J by 0 bases, with 11 bases between them. The CDR3 is made up of 15 amino acids.

Regarding this clone: This same CDR3 is encoded by further DNA sequences in the sample. The chain links TRBV30 to TRBJ2-6; 7 bases match TRBD2. The trim removed 3 bases at V and 1 base at J, leaving 0 bases unmatched. Germline loops: CDR1 GTSNPN, CDR2 SVGIG (reference sequence). This CDR3 region has 14 residues. The CDR3 spells CAWSGGSGANVLTF. DNA of the CDR3: TGTGCCTGGAGCGGGGGGTCTGGGGCCAACGTCCTGACTTTC.

The chain links TRBV6-6 to TRBJ1-1; D ambiguous. The CDR3 has 14 amino acids. The V end lost 2 bases, the J end lost 4 bases, and 11 bases lay between the germline ends. CDR1 and CDR2 (germline): MNHNY, SVGAGI (reference sequence). In DNA form, the CDR3 reads TGTGCCAGCAGTTACACTGGCGCGACCACTGAAGCTTTCTTT. This translates into CASSYTGATTEAFF.

The genes are TRBV5-4 and TRBJ1-1; 7 positions agree with TRBD1. The CDR3 is made up of 15 amino acids. Germline V gives CDR1 SGHNT, CDR2 YYREEE (reference sequence). With V trimmed by 0 bases and J by 5 bases, 7 bases remained unmatched. Here the CDR3 reads CASSLESGGVTEAFF. The CDR3 DNA sequence: TGTGCCAGCAGCTTGGAGTCAGGGGGGGTGACTGAAGCTTTCTTT.

This clone was seen a single time. The chain carries TRBV6-5 and TRBJ1-5; D gene unclear. The germline CDR1 and CDR2 sequences are MNHEY and SVGAGI. Deletions cut 0 bases from V and 0 bases from J, with 3 bases between. This CDR3 region has 14 residues. For the CDR3, the DNA is TGTGCCAGCAGTTACTCGATTAGCAATCAGCCCCAGCATTTT. As protein: CASSYSISNQPQHF.

J is TRBJ2-7 and V is TRBV7-9; possibly TRBD1 or TRBD2 for D (5 bases each). This CDR3 has 17 amino acids. Germline assignment: CDR1 SEHNR and CDR2 FQNEAQ (reference sequence). The V end was cut by 5 bases, the J end by 0 bases, with 20 bases between. The CDR3 is CASSPGTLGPLSYEQYF. CDR3 sequence (DNA): TGTGCCAGCAGCCCCGGGACCTTAGGCCCCCTCTCCTACGAGCAGTACTTC.

The chain joins TRBV2 to TRBJ2-7, with 11 bases lining up with TRBD2. The V gene's germline CDR1 is SNHLY and CDR2 FYNNEI. J gave up 2 bases and V 6 bases, and 9 bases lay outside the gene matches. CDR3 size: 16 residues. The CDR3, as DNA: TGTGCCAGCAGAAGAACACTAGCGGGAGCCACCTACGAGCAGTACTTC. As protein: CASRRTLAGATYEQYF.

This clone showed up just a few times. The sample has other DNA sequences that encode this CDR3 too. The chain carries TRBV4-3 and TRBJ2-7; 9 nucleotides match TRBD2. Germline loops: CDR1 LGHNA, CDR2 YSLEER. The V gene end was trimmed by 1 base and the J gene end by 0 bases; junction bases not matched to a gene: 1. The CDR3 extends over 15 amino acids. Here the CDR3 DNA reads TGCGCCAGCAGCCAAGGACTAGCGGCCTCCTACGAGCAGTACTTC. Its protein product is CASSQGLAASYEQYF.